This TCR beta chain was documented in a study of T cells in tumors after PD-1 blockade. Study information: On average, peripheral blood gave 100,000 to 140,000 TCR templates and tens of thousands of unique clonotypes.

Clones were sequenced by immunoSEQ multiplex PCR, and TCRdb holds only the in-frame ones, with some missing. The sample shows roughly 59,000 clones, about 82% of them seen only once. Germline V gene data show CDR1 as SNHLY and CDR2 as FYNNEI. V gave up 6 bases and J gave up 1 base; unmatched junction bases: 12. The CDR3 is 17 amino acids. The clonotype was recovered from a human donor with basal cell carcinoma. The sample consisted of PBMCs, taken before anti-PD-1 treatment. The rearrangement links TRBV2 to TRBJ1-1; TRBD1 aligns across 9 bases. Written as DNA, the CDR3 is TGTGCCAGCAGAGACACAGGGGGCTTAGGGCAGAACACTGAAGCTTTCTTT. It encodes CASRDTGGLGQNTEAFF.